This T cell receptor (beta chain) was retrieved from a study of blood T cells in healthy people across ages. Per-sample PBMC isolation yielded at least 6.5 million cells. Per sample, extraction of total RNA gave at least 5.5 micrograms in every case. Combining a sample-barcoded 5' primer with a J-beta primer mix, a second PCR ran for about 6 to 11 cycles. MiXCR, run by TCRdb on the 5' RACE reads, gives a single entry per CDR3 protein. This sample has about 720,000 distinct CDR3 sequences, with roughly 20% found just once. Notes on the study in general: Naive T cell percentage by flow cytometry tracked strongly with beta diversity.

The CDR3 is 17 residues long. Germline V gene sequence: CDR1 MNHEY, CDR2 SMNVEV (reference sequence). The V gene end was trimmed by 6 bases and the J gene end by 7 bases; junction bases not matched to a gene: 15. Remarks on this clonotype: What it recognizes is unknown.

The V and J genes are TRBV27 and TRBJ2-1; 10 bases align to TRBD2. This clonotype was obtained from a man between 65 and 85 years old in good health. The specimen sequenced was blood. The CDR3 reads CASRSGGASSVRNEQFF. CDR3 coding DNA: TGTGCCAGCAGGAGCGGGGGGGCGTCTTCGGTTAGGAATGAGCAGTTCTTC.